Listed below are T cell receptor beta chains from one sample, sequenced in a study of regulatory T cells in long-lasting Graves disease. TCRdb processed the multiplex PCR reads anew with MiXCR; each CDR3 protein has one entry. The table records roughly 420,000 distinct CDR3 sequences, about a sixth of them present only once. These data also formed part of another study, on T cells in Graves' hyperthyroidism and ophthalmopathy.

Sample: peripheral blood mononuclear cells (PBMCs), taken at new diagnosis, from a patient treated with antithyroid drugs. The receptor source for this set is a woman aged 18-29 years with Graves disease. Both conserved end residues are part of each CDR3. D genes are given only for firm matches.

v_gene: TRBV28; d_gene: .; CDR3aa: CASSLVLAAEETQYF
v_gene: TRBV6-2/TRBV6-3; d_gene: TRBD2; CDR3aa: CASSYPWTSGIGTDTQYF
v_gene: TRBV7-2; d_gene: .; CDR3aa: CASSLGLQGRNNEQFF
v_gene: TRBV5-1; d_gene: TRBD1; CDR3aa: CASSFLLRGQRETQYF
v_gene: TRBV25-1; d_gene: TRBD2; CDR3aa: CASSEYRRESGKQYF
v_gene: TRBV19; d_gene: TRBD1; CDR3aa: CASSIQGVGNTGELFF
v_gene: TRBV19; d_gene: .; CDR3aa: CATIRGNPQAYEQYF
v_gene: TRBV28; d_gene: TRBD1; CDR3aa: CASSSDRDRGRRGWTEAFF
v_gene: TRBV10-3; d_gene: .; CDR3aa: CAITGTKGNTIYF
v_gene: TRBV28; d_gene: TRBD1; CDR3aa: CASSSQTGAAGANVLTF
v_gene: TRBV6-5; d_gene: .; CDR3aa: CASSYRTLGAEQYF
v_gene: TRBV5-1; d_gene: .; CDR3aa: CASSVGLAPSSYNEQFF
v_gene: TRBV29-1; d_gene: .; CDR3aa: CSVEDLREQFF
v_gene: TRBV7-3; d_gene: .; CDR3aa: CASSLRGPGPFETQYF
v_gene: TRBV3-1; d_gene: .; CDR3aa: CASSQAQRTDTQYF
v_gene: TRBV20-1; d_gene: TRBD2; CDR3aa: CSAGEGGLAGVETQYF
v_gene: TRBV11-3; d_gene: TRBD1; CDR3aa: CASSLEDRYEQYF
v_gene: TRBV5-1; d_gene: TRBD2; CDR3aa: CASSAGLAGVGETQYF
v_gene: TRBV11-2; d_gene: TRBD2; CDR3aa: CASSQKIAAGRSYEQYF
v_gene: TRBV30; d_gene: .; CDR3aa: CAWSGDGPNTEAFF
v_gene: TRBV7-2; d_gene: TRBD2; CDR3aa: CASSLAILAGNEQFF
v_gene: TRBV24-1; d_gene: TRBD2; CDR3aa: CATSDLAGEWVSTDTQYF